This T cell receptor (beta chain) was sequenced for a study of blood T cell repertoires in COVID-19. Study context: Acute and convalescent COVID-19 samples came from the United States, Italy and Spain.

The assay was immunoSEQ multiplex PCR, and TCRdb's table has in-frame clones only and misses some. The sample comprises 200,000 to 250,000 clones, approximately 86% of which are singletons, and over 1.2% rests with the top ten. The TCR sequence derives from an elderly man with acute or convalescent COVID-19. Source material: peripheral blood.

CDR3 amino acids: CASSLWRTAGYEQYF. DNA of the CDR3: TGTGCCAGCAGCTTATGGAGGACTGCGGGCTACGAGCAGTACTTC. The chain joins TRBV7-8 to TRBJ2-7; possibly TRBD2 for D (5 bases). V shed 2 bases and J shed 3 bases, with 14 bases lying between them. The CDR3 is 15 amino acids. The germline CDR1 and CDR2 sequences are SGHVS and FQNEAQ. The complete variable domain, with remaining parts taken from reference TRBV7-8 and TRBJ2-7, reads GAGVSQSPRYKVAKRGQDVALRCDPISGHVSLFWYQQALGQGPEFLTYFQNEAQLDKSGLPSDRFFAERPEGSVSTLKIQRTQQEDSAVYLCASSLWRTAGYEQYFGPGTRLTVT.